The T cell receptor beta chain described here comes from a study of cytomegalovirus exposure and HLA in healthy donors. Primers for the PCR totalled 60 Vbeta and 13 Jbeta. Clones were read by immunoSEQ multiplex PCR, and TCRdb kept only the in-frame ones, dropping some. The table includes 130,000 to 150,000 clones, around 76% detected once. This CDR3 contains 18 residues. Germline V lookup: CDR1 PRHDT, CDR2 FYEKMQ (reference sequence). V shed 5 bases, J shed 3 bases, and the junction held 6 bases outside the gene matches. Specimen: PBMCs. The J gene is TRBJ2-2, the V gene TRBV13; TRBD2 matches at 16 bases. The TCR comes from a man between 18 and 29 years old in good health and CMV-seronegative. The CDR3 loop reads CASSPGLAGGLDTGELFF. CDR3 nucleotides: TGTGCCAGCAGCCCGGGACTAGCGGGAGGGCTCGACACCGGGGAGCTGTTTTTT. Combining the CDR3 with reference TRBV13 and TRBJ2-2 gives the whole variable domain AAGVIQSPRHLIKEKRETATLKCYPIPRHDTVYWYQQGPGQDPQFLISFYEKMQSDKGSIPDRFSAQQFSDYHSELNMSSLELGDSALYFCASSPGLAGGLDTGELFFGEGSRLTVL.